This T cell receptor (beta chain) was retrieved from a study of early T cells in non-severe SARS-CoV-2 infection. Study information: Sequencing of bulk RNA from unsorted whole blood was done, without chain pairing.

This clonotype was found a few times. As yet, its antigen is unknown. In the library, individual cDNA molecules carried attached unique molecular identifiers. TCRdb reprocessed the 5' RACE reads with MiXCR, giving one entry per CDR3 protein. The sample shows tens of thousands of distinct CDR3 sequences, approximately 4% of them seen only once. Study-wide results and caveats: Private and CD4 specificities were missed by VDJdb matching, which favored anti-spike CD8 responses.

There are 16 residues in the CDR3. The germline gives CDR1 LNHDA, CDR2 SQIVND (reference sequence). V dropped 5 bases and J dropped 2; count of bases not matched to a gene: 7. The sequence came from an adult who was a healthcare worker with PCR-confirmed SARS-CoV-2 infection or an uninfected control (not recorded which). The material sequenced was whole blood. V is TRBV19 and J is TRBJ1-3, with TRBD1 matching over 9 bases. For the CDR3, the DNA is TGTGCCAGTAGTTCGGGGACAGGGAAGACTGGAAACACCATATATTTT. It translates to CASSSGTGKTGNTIYF.